This T cell receptor (beta chain) was captured by sequencing in a study of blood T cell repertoires in COVID-19. Background on the study: Spain, Italy and the United States supplied samples that represented acute and convalescent COVID-19. The analysed material was cDNA or gDNA that came from T cells, B-cell-depleted T cells, or PBMCs.

Original processing methods: For nucleated cells, counts were estimated from reference gene primer amplification. Sequencing was performed with immunoSEQ multiplex PCR; in TCRdb, only in-frame clones are kept and a portion is missing. D and trimming were read from the DNA, whereas the V and J calls and clone size are those reported in that table. The sample carries 240,000 or so clones, roughly 82% recorded once. CDR3 length: 14 amino acids. Per germline, CDR1 SNHLY and CDR2 FYNNEI. The V gene lost 6 bases and the J gene lost 4 bases, with 16 bases spanning the gap. Specimen: peripheral blood. The chain employs TRBV2 and TRBJ2-7; tentative D call: TRBD1 (6 bases). The clonotype was recovered from a man older than 75 with acute or convalescent COVID-19. The CDR3 loop reads CASSEDMGAYEQYF. CDR3 bases: TGTGCCAGCAGCGAGGACATGGGGGCATACGAGCAGTACTTC. The entire variable domain, with the rest obtained from reference TRBV2 and TRBJ2-7, is as follows: EPEVTQTPSHQVTQMGQEVILRCVPISNHLYFYWYRQILGQKVEFLVSFYNNEISEKSEIFDDQFSVERPDGSNFTLKIRSTKLEDSAMYFCASSEDMGAYEQYFGPGTRLTVT.